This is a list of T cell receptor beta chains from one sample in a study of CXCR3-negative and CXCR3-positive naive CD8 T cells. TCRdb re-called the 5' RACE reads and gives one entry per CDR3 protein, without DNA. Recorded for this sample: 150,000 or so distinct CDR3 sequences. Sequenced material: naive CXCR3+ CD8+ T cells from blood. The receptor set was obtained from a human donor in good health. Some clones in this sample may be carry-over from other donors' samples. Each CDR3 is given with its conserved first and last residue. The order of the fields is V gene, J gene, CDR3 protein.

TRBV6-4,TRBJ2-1,CASSDLGGHEQFF
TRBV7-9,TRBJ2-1,CASSSLAGVFHDQFF
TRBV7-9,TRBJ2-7,CASSQTWYEQYF
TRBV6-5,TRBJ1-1,CASSPPRGLNTEAFF
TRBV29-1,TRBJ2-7,CSVLGVGGRVYDEQYF
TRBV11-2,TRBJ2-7,CASSLGPGMNEQYF
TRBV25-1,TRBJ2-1,CASSAGDNPYNEQFF
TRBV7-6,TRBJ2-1,CASSLGAFNEQFF
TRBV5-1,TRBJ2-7,CASSLTPDSYEQYF
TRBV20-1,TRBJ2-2,CSAKQGVEHTGELFF
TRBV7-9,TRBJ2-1,CASSSGLAEQFF
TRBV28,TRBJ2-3,CASREAIPGADTQYF
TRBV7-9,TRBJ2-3,CASSLEGAGVTDTQYF
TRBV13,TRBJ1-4,CASSSTRVVSEKLFF
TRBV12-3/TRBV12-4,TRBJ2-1,CASILDDFNEQFF
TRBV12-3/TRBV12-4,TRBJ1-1,CASTISRNTEAFF
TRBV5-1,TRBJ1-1,CASSLAPVNTEAFF
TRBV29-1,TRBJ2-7,CSVAGDSNYEQYF
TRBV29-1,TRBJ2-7,CSVVGDYEQYF
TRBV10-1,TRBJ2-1,CASSRTLAVNEQFF
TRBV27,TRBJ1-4,CASGTGVGEKLFF
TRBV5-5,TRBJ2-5,CASSLYFPSGQETQYF
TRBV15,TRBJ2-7,CATSSPSTASPYEQYF
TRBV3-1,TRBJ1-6,CASSQEDNRVAPLHF
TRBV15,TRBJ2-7,CATSNRTAQHYEQYF
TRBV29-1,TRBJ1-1,CSVRTGTGTEAFF
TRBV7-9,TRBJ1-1,CASTSPTEAFF
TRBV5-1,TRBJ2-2,CASTGRTGELFF
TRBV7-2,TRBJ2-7,CASSLVAANYEQYF
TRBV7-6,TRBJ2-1,CASSLSAGSSYNEQFF
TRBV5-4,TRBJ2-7,CASSLLTGGFHEQYF
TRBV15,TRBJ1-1,CATSSSPEDTEAFF
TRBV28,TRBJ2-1,CASSLPTGTNFNEQFF
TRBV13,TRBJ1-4,CASSLEASGEKLFF
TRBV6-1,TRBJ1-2,CASSTLGTLGISANYGYTF
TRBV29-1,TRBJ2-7,CSVEVGAGDTYEQYF
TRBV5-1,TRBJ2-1,CASSLVGTPNEQFF
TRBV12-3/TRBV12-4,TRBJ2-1,CASSYEGYDNEQFF
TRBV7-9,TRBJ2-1,CASSSGTSGESYNEQFF
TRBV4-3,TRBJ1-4,CASSQGEIGKLFF
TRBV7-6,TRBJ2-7,CASSRGGQGHEQYF
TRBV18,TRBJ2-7,CASSPTGNEQYF
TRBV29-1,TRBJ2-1,CSVVGGEVGNEQFF
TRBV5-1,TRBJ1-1,CASSLEELFISEAFF
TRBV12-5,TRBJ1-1,CASAPTGWQHTEAFF
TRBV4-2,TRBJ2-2,CASSQDPSGYTTGELFF
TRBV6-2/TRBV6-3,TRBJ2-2,CASSYTQGITGELFF
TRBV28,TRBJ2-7,CASRSGTDIYEQYF
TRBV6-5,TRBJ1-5,CASSSSLGQGAFQPQHF
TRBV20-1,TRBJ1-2,CSAKRGGYGYTF
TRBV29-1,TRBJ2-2,CSSGQGDTGELFF
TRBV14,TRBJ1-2,CASSRDHYGYTF
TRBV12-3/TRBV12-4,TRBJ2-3,CASSPPPGTEGTDTQYF
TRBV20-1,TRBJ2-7,CSARGDRNYEQYF